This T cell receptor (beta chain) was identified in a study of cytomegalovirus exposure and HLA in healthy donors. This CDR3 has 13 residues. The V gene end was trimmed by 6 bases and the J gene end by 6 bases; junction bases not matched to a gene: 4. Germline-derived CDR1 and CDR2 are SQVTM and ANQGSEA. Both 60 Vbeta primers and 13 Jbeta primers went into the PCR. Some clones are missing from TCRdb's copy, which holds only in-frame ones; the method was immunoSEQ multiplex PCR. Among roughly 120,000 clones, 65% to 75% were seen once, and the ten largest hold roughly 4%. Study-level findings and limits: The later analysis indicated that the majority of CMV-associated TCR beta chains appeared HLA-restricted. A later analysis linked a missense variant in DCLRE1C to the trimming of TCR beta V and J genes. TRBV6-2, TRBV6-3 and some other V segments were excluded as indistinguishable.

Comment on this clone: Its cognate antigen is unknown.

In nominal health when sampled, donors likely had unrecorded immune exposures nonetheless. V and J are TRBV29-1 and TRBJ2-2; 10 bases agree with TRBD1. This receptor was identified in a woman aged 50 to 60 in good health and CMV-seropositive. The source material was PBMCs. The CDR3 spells CSVRGQGSGELFF. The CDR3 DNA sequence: TGCAGCGTGAGGGGACAGGGGTCCGGGGAGCTGTTTTTT.